This T cell receptor beta chain comes out of a study of CD39 and CD103 CD8 tumor-infiltrating T cells (dated by TCRdb to the late 2010s). In terms of the full investigation: Repertoire comparisons were shown for an HPV-positive HNSCC, an HPV-negative HNSCC, an ovarian cancer and a melanoma patient. TCRbeta CDR3 deep sequencing compared repertoires of CD8 TIL subsets defined by CD103 and CD39 with peripheral memory CD8 T cells. The research as a whole found: DP CD8 TILs appeared to be more oligoclonal than DN and SP CD8 TILs and blood memory CD8 T cells, with about 56-90% covered by the top 30 clonotypes. Clonotypes from DP TILs were seldom detected in blood or uninvolved lymph node, while clonotypes from DN TILs overlapped to a large extent with peripheral memory CD8 repertoires.

Notes on this clone: It has no known antigen specificity. No per-base quality is available; no much larger clone lies one base away.

Patients were not receiving therapy at sample collection, though earlier treatments ranged from chemotherapy, radiotherapy, surgery and immunotherapy to none. Thawed cells were enriched for T lymphocytes with a negative-selection kit, adding EpCAM beads for tumor-infiltrating lymphocytes. Memory CD8 T cells were sorted as CD8+CD4-CD45RA- cells regardless of CCR7 expression. Before analysis, peripheral blood mononuclear cells were separated on a Ficoll-Paque PLUS gradient and then cryopreserved. On a FACSAria II, each population was sorted to around 99% purity, and the resulting cell pellets were frozen for TCR sequencing with no culture step. Inclusive of the bounding cysteine and phenylalanine, the CDR3 is 14 residues long. The kept DNA is CDR3 alone, 42 bases in frame from the first base. The junction shows trimming of 4 bases on V and 10 bases on J, plus 17 bases between the germline ends. CDR1 and CDR2 are read off the germline V gene (reference sequence) as LNHDA and SQIVND.

From around 10,000 to 100,000 sorted cells per subset, genomic DNA was extracted using the DNeasy Blood and Tissue Kit. The immunoSEQ service sequenced and mapped the TCRbeta V-J or V-D-J regions, with each sample reaching coverage above 8x. Concerning the study's data processing: Analysis was limited to productive rearrangements exported from the immunoSEQ Analyzer platform, and clonality was evaluated on the 500 most abundant clones. To quantify how much repertoires overlapped between populations, both the Morisita-Horn similarity index and the Jaccard index were used. Morisita-Horn similarity between CD8 T-cell subset TCR repertoires was measured in over 5 cancer patients. Drawn from immuneACCESS, this table holds only the in-frame rearrangements with V and J called that TCRdb kept. Clones are partly lost; checked studies trace under half to an unresolved V gene and leave the rest unexplained. D and trimming were read from the DNA, whereas the V and J calls and clone size are those reported in that table. Counted in this sample were approximately 17,000 clones; about 89% of them appeared once. The ten top clones hold 4.3% of the sample.

Sequencing was carried out using CD8+ T cells sorted from blood. The cell subset or site label of this sample denotes: total memory CD8 T cells (CD45RA-CCR7+/-) from blood or uninvolved lymph node. The clonotype comes from a human donor with head and neck squamous cell carcinoma. Recombination linked TRBV19 to TRBJ2-1; the D gene is tentatively TRBD1 or TRBD2, each matching 5 bases. The CDR3 sequence is CASSTSLGVREQFF. The nucleotides are TGTGCCAGTAGTACGTCCCTGGGGGTTAGGGAGCAGTTCTTC. Reference TRBV19 and TRBJ2-1 proteins supply the regions before and after the CDR3; the full variable domain is: DGGITQSPKYLFRKEGQNVTLSCEQNLNHDAMYWYRQDPGQGLRLIYYSQIVNDFQKGDIAEGYSVSREKKESFPLTVTSAQKNPTAFYLCASSTSLGVREQFFGPGTRLTVL.